Described below is a single T cell receptor (beta chain) sequence and its context. What this receptor recognizes is not known. No per-base quality is available; no much larger clone lies one base away. Library preparation was by the immunoSEQ multiplex PCR assay. For the multiplex PCR, a mixture combining 60 forward primers for TCR Vbeta segments and 13 reverse primers for TCR Jbeta segments was used. Amplification of the CDR3 region of rearranged TCR beta genes was performed with a multiplex PCR assay on genomic DNA. On the Illumina HiSeq System, the amplified TCR beta libraries were sequenced as 87-base-pair reads. Processing in the source paper ran as follows. Across the roughly 600 repertoires, a later analysis counted tens of millions of unique TCR beta chains, roughly 11 million of which were shared by at least two donors. Raw reads were error-corrected and collapsed into unique sequences with a nearest-neighbor algorithm that merged closely related sequences to remove PCR and sequencing errors. Alignment of CDR3 sequences to IMGT reference sequences was used to assign V, D and J gene segments. For a sequence to be retained, a match of at least six nucleotides was required to both a V gene segment and a J gene segment. Rearrangements were called productive when the CDR3 lacked stop codons and stayed in frame with V and J; all others were non-productive. Following IMGT convention, CDR3 was defined as the stretch from the second conserved V-encoded cysteine to the conserved J-encoded phenylalanine. Sequences without an unambiguous match to a single V gene segment were excluded from the earlier analysis of 450 to 650 of the donors. An earlier analysis of some 500 of the donors classified V segments as functional when productive rearrangements were above 56.7% and as segregating when the standard deviation between donors was above 5%. A statistical classification framework was built for diagnosing cytomegalovirus status from the catalog of TCR beta chain sequences. V and J gene assignment, in a later analysis, came from comparing TCR nucleotide sequences with IMGT/GENE-DB human TR gene sequences. Using the TCRdist pipeline, a later analysis assigned CDR3 sequences along with most-parsimonious VDJ recombination scenarios. In a later analysis, every TCR beta chain was defined by the combination of its CDR3 amino acid sequence and its V-gene family, and reads without a unique V-gene family were dropped. In a later analysis, some 600 highly shared, low-generation-probability nucleotide sequences were removed to address suspected cross-contamination and a sequencing artifact. In a later analysis, a clonal expansion index for each public chain was calculated from normalized within-repertoire ranks of inferred template counts. In a later analysis, generation probabilities were computed with a VDJ recombination model fitted to out-of-frame rearrangements, and the resulting probabilities were checked against IGoR. A later analysis scored TCR-TCR, TCR-HLA and TCR-CMV co-occurrence with hypergeometric tests, applying a repertoire-size bias correction to TCR pairs. A later analysis estimated false discovery rates by permuting HLA or CMV assignments 20 times. A later analysis grouped co-occurring TCRs with DBSCAN, adding TCRdist sequence similarity when clustering within HLA-allele-positive subsets. Repertoires with fewer than 30,000 or more than 120,000 public chains were left out of co-occurrence clustering, as were about 5 repertoires with anomalous nucleotide sharing. TCRdb took over this immuneACCESS table, retaining in-frame rearrangements with V and J assigned. Such tables are incomplete; in checked studies, under half of the missing clones stem from an unresolved V gene, and the remainder is unexplained. V, J and clone size derive from that table, while D and trimming were established from the DNA sequence. The sample yields approximately 200,000 clones; about 79% were counted once. 1.5% to 2% of the sample goes to the ten largest clones.

The data are from a study of cytomegalovirus exposure and HLA in healthy donors (dated 2017 in TCRdb). For the study in its entirety: In an earlier analysis of some 610 of the donors, 250 to 350 Gb of sequence data and 117 million unique TCR beta sequences from 150 million to 200 million T cells were reported. Along with the roughly 670-subject first cohort, a separate validation cohort of around 110 different subjects was used. On average, over 200,000 unique TCR beta nucleotide sequences were sequenced per donor among a few hundred genotyped donors of the cohort, with roughly 20% of those sequences being non-productive. To study patterns of TCR occurrence, a later analysis re-analyzed previously published TCR beta repertoires from 700 or so donors and added high-resolution HLA genotyping. Among the approximately 400 genotyped donors, approximately 81% belonged to the genetic ancestry cluster associated with self-reported Caucasian donors. The number of typed donors differed by locus: about 629-640 for A, B, C, DRB1 and DQB1; roughly 510 for DQA1; 606 for DPA1; and about 450 for DPB1. Every discovery cohort repertoire had been produced on one sequencing platform. In a later genetic analysis, genome-wide SNP genotypes for about 65% of the roughly 670 donors were used, and that subset was treated as a discovery cohort. To predict cytomegalovirus infection status, the study brought together high-throughput TCR immunosequencing, statistical association of individual TCRs with disease status, and machine learning. Alongside the repertoire data, information on donor age, sex, ethnicity and CMV serostatus was compiled. The study aimed to test whether cataloging public T cell receptors could reveal signatures of past pathogen exposure. About 280 gigabases of sequencing data and roughly 80 million unique TCR sequences made up an early release that covered 500 to 650 HLA-typed donors. Rather than drawing on any new phenotypic data, the later analysis identified candidate immune exposures from TCR beta sequences and the way those sequences occurred across donors. Roughly 5 DR-DQ haplotypes were handled as single units for association and clustering, since linkage in the cohort was strong. An earlier analysis of roughly 580 of the donors used high-throughput TCR beta sequencing to judge whether each TCR beta V gene segment behaved as functional or pseudogenic. Both class I and class II loci were covered by HLA typing, at four-digit resolution. The T cell repertoires of several hundred subjects were profiled by immunosequencing and related to cytomegalovirus serostatus. The investigation overall reported the following: The only immune exposure information available for the cohort was CMV serostatus. In vitro tests confirmed that a few of the cytomegalovirus-associated TCR beta chains recognize cytomegalovirus antigens. A cluster of highly shared sequence variants was judged likely to be a technical artifact of the sequencing pipeline. The cohort was sequenced for TCR beta chains only, and without alpha or paired-chain data the features that could be detected were limited. The authors suggested that the approach could potentially be generalized to other disease states and immunological phenotypes. In a later analysis, some 17,000 TCR beta sequences were associated with specific HLA alleles at a false discovery rate of 0.05. Strong co-occurrence of HLA alleles, especially DR and DQ, made assigning TCR associations to individual alleles difficult. In a later analysis, TCR association rates were found to vary across HLA loci, with the most associated TCRs seen for DRB1 alleles and the fewest for HLA-C alleles. According to a later analysis, parvovirus B19, influenza, CMV and Epstein-Barr virus appeared linked to several top co-occurrence clusters. The classifier was reported to diagnose cytomegalovirus status with high specificity and sensitivity in both the original cohort and the validation cohort. Because counts were too low, about 17 rarely observed V segments, including chromosome 9 orphons, were excluded from the earlier analysis of around 640 of the donors. Because HLA typing was missing for some donors at each locus, association tests included only the typed subset. A later genetic analysis reported fewer N-insertions in productive TCRs among donors in an Asian-associated ancestry cluster than the roughly 620-donor mean. A further reported finding was that TCR beta sequences accurately predicted the HLA-A and HLA-B alleles for most subjects in the first cohort. Most CMV-associated TCR beta chains appeared to be HLA-restricted in a later analysis, and the HLA associations seemed to be driven largely by CMV exposure. Linkage disequilibrium might explain the correlated functional status among segregating V segments, but an unknown experimental factor could not be excluded. In an earlier analysis of about 600 of the donors, most TCR beta V segments appeared in productive rearrangements about 90% or about 30% of the time, broadly matching IMGT annotations. Sequencing depth was assumed to be roughly uniform across donors in the presence/absence analyses, though that assumption may not hold. The study gave a list of around 170 TCR beta chains associated with cytomegalovirus. Most TCR sequences were observed very rarely across donors, whereas some public TCRs were present in many individuals. In a later genetic analysis, a missense DCLRE1C variant was associated with V-gene and J-gene trimming of TCR beta chains, and the association was replicated in an independent cohort. In a later analysis, HLA-associated TCR beta chains showed more clonal expansion and lower generation probabilities than non-associated chains that were equally common.

The cohort consisted of hundreds of healthy bone marrow donors. All cohort members were sampled while nominally healthy, although unrecorded immune exposures were likely present. The donor was CMV seronegative and was included in the group of several hundred seronegative cohort members. Every donor gave a peripheral blood sample, and the peripheral blood mononuclear cells from that sample were used for TCR beta sequencing. The Qiagen DNeasy Blood Extraction Kit was used to extract genomic DNA from the blood cell samples. The clonotype was recovered from a man aged 18 to 30 in good health and CMV-seronegative. Sequencing used PBMCs.

The DNA sequence follows: TGTGCCAGCAGCCGGGACAGTGGGTCCGGTACGCAGTATTTT. Translation gives CASSRDSGSGTQYF. This chain is built from TRBV11-3 and TRBJ2-3; 7 junctional bases match TRBD1. From cysteine to phenylalanine, the CDR3 is 14 amino acids long. CDR3 DNA only is kept here, 42 bases in frame from base 1. The germline V gene gives CDR1 as SGHNT and CDR2 as YENEEA. Compared with germline, V lacks 5 bases and J lacks 8 bases; bases without a gene match: 10.